The rows below give T cell receptor beta chains drawn from one sample of a study of CXCR3-negative and CXCR3-positive naive CD8 T cells. With the 5' RACE reads reprocessed, TCRdb shows one record per CDR3 protein and no DNA. Listed are about 150,000 distinct CDR3 sequences; approximately 0.46% falls within the top ten. Sequenced input: naive CXCR3+ CD8+ T cells from blood. These receptors were taken from a human donor in good health. Some clones in this sample may be carry-over from other donors' samples. Both conserved end residues are part of each CDR3.

CDR3	V	J
CASSPPGQGLRNTQYF	TRBV7-9	TRBJ2-3
CASRETSGRNEQFF	TRBV7-3	TRBJ2-1
CASTPRKGTGVRNEQFF	TRBV27	TRBJ2-1
CSVEEVGVLSGNTIYF	TRBV29-1	TRBJ1-3
CASRINTYWRTDGIGLTGELFF	TRBV5-6	TRBJ2-2
CASSITVNNEQFF	TRBV19	TRBJ2-1
CASSLRDSNEKLFF	TRBV27	TRBJ1-4
CASRLASGDFYEQYF	TRBV2	TRBJ2-7
CASRPSGGANDEQFF	TRBV19	TRBJ2-1
CSVRQEMYIQYF	TRBV29-1	TRBJ2-4
CASSPWTGASYEQYF	TRBV9	TRBJ2-7
CASSLAGETYEQYF	TRBV5-1	TRBJ2-7
CASSSRQGVYEQYF	TRBV11-2	TRBJ2-7
CANKAGGYQETQYF	TRBV4-1	TRBJ2-5
CSVVGAGANVLTF	TRBV29-1	TRBJ2-6
CASSIFVLLDSYNEQFF	TRBV19	TRBJ2-1
CASSGTAGANEQYF	TRBV2	TRBJ2-7
CASRPPRGGAYYEQYF	TRBV28	TRBJ2-7
CASSYIGQDEQYF	TRBV6-5	TRBJ2-7
CASSIAGRRVDTQYF	TRBV13	TRBJ2-3